Below, 17 T cell receptor beta chains from the same sample are listed, as sequenced in a study of CD8 T cells in Susac syndrome. It was with random hexamers that about 0.45 to 1 ug RNA was reverse transcribed. MiXCR, run by TCRdb on the immunoSEQ multiplex PCR reads, gives a single entry per CDR3 protein. Of roughly 150,000 distinct CDR3 sequences listed, over 90% are singletons. Sequenced material: CD8+ T cells from PBMCs. The source of these receptors is a human donor with Susac syndrome.

This chain links TRBV20-1 with TRBJ2-1; TRBD2 agrees at 15 bases. There are 18 residues in the CDR3. Looked up from germline, CDR1 is DFQATT and CDR2 is SNEGSKA (reference sequence). CDR3 amino acids: CSATGLAGGLPSYNEQFF. CDR3 in DNA: TGCAGCGCAACGGGACTAGCGGGAGGTCTACCCTCCTACAATGAGCAGTTCTTC.

This sequence joins TRBV5-1 and TRBJ2-1; 11 bases agree with TRBD2. Losses at the gene ends were 4 bases for V and 9 bases for J; bases not matched to a gene: 9. Germline loops: CDR1 SGHRS, CDR2 YFSETQ. The CDR3 consists of 15 residues. CDR3 nucleotide sequence: TGCGCCAGCAGCCTCGGGACTAGCGGCATGGGTGAGCAGTTCTTC. Translated, it gives CASSLGTSGMGEQFF. Looking up the rest from reference TRBV5-1 and TRBJ2-1 gives the full variable domain: KAGVTQTPRYLIKTRGQQVTLSCSPISGHRSVSWYQQTPGQGLQFLFEYFSETQRNKGNFPGRFSGRQFSNSRSEMNVSTLELGDSALYLCASSLGTSGMGEQFFGPGTRLTVL.

The chain couples TRBV5-1 to TRBJ2-7; weak D call: TRBD2 (6 bases). V was shortened by 4 bases and J by 12 bases, with 20 bases between the two germline ends. Germline values: CDR1 SGHRS, CDR2 YFSETQ. This CDR3 has 13 residues. CDR3 amino acids: CASSEEGTPPLYF. The CDR3 DNA sequence: TGCGCCAGCAGCGAGGAGGGGACCCCCCCCCTGTACTTC.

This chain connects TRBV12-3 or TRBV12-4 to TRBJ2-3; TRBD2 matches 9 bases. CDR3 length: 17 residues. The J segment lost 0 bases and the V segment lost 2 bases, leaving 6 bases of the junction unmatched. This chain's CDR3 is CASSLLAGSSSTDTQYF. CDR3 in DNA: TGTGCCAGCAGTTTACTAGCGGGATCCTCTAGCACAGATACGCAGTATTTT.

This rearrangement joins TRBV29-1 to TRBJ2-1; 11 bases are a match to TRBD2. This CDR3 has 14 amino acids. CDR1 and CDR2 from the germline V gene are SQVTM and ANQGSEA. With V trimmed by 8 bases and J by 6 bases, 9 bases remained unmatched. This chain's CDR3 is CSTPLAGGFNEQFF. The DNA of the CDR3 is TGCAGCACACCCCTAGCGGGAGGATTCAATGAGCAGTTCTTC.

This chain connects TRBV4-1 to TRBJ2-7; 9 bases match TRBD2. Trimming at V came to 3 bases and at J to 4 bases, leaving 7 bases not matched to a gene. The CDR3 is made up of 15 amino acids. Germline V gene lookup returns CDR1 MGHRA and CDR2 YSYEKL. The CDR3 loop is CASSQIAGVAYEQYF. DNA of the CDR3: TGCGCCAGCAGCCAGATAGCGGGAGTCGCGTACGAGCAGTACTTC.

This clonotype is a singleton in its sample. The chain links TRBV12-3 or TRBV12-4 to TRBJ2-5, with a weak D call TRBD2 (5 bases). Trimming removed 3 bases from V and 3 bases from J, with 14 bases in between. CDR3 length: 15 amino acids. CDR3: CASSFPSGPEETQYF. CDR3 bases: TGTGCCAGCAGTTTCCCCAGCGGACCCGAAGAGACCCAGTACTTC.

The CDR3 loop is CSVGGTGGVLDGYTF. The CDR3 DNA is TGCAGCGTTGGAGGGACAGGAGGGGTACTCGACGGCTACACCTTC. The V and J genes are TRBV29-1 and TRBJ1-2, with 8 bases lining up with TRBD1. Trimming removed 4 bases from V and 8 bases from J; junction bases left unmatched: 15. The CDR3 length is 15 residues. Per germline, CDR1 SQVTM and CDR2 ANQGSEA. Full variable domain (outside the CDR3, taken from reference TRBV29-1 and TRBJ1-2): SAVISQKPSRDICQRGTSLTIQCQVDSQVTMMFWYRQQPGQSLTLIATANQGSEATYESGFVIDKFPISRPNLTFSTLTVSNMSPEDSSIYLCSVGGTGGVLDGYTFGSGTRLTVV.

The genes are TRBV3-1 and TRBJ1-1; D is undetermined. The V gene lost 4 bases and the J gene lost 2 bases, with 11 bases spanning the gap. Per germline, CDR1 LGHDT and CDR2 YNNKEL (reference sequence). The CDR3 is made up of 14 amino acids. The CDR3 sequence is CASSPYQLNTEAFF. The CDR3, as DNA: TGTGCCAGCAGCCCCTATCAACTCAACACTGAAGCTTTCTTT.

The gene calls are TRBV7-9 and TRBJ1-5; D may be TRBD1 (6 bases). There are 16 residues in the CDR3. Germline V gene data show CDR1 as SEHNR and CDR2 as FQNEAQ (reference sequence). Trimming stripped 5 bases from V and 5 bases from J, with 19 bases between. The CDR3 DNA is TGTGCCAGCAGCAGTTTCCGAGGGGGGGCCGATCAGCCCCAGCATTTT. It codes for CASSSFRGGADQPQHF.

This clonotype was seen only once. V usage is TRBV5-1 and J usage is TRBJ2-1; 7 positions match TRBD2. J was trimmed by 6 bases and V by 4 bases; bases with no gene match: 10. Germline lookup yields CDR1 SGHRS and CDR2 YFSETQ. The CDR3 sequence is 15 residues long. CDR3 sequence reads: CASSPRDYGGNEQFF. The CDR3 coding sequence is TGCGCCAGCAGCCCCCGGGACTATGGGGGCAATGAGCAGTTCTTC.

The chain employs TRBV12-3 or TRBV12-4 and TRBJ2-7; 9 positions agree with TRBD2. Trimming at V came to 0 bases and at J to 2 bases, leaving 8 bases not matched to a gene. This CDR3 is 17 amino acids long. Here the CDR3 DNA reads TGTGCCAGCAGTTTAGCGGGGCTAGCGGGAATCACCTACGAGCAGTACTTC. Translating it yields CASSLAGLAGITYEQYF.

This rearrangement joins TRBV9 to TRBJ2-1; 7 nucleotides agree with TRBD2. V dropped 0 bases and J dropped 2; count of bases not matched to a gene: 2. Germline CDR1 and CDR2: SGDLS and YYNGEE. This CDR3 has 15 residues. CDR3 in DNA: TGTGCCAGCAGCGTAGCGGGAGGTACCTACAATGAGCAGTTCTTC. Protein product: CASSVAGGTYNEQFF.

CDR3 sequence: CASSQYKNNEQFF. CDR3 nucleotide sequence: TGTGCCAGCAGCCAGTACAAGAACAATGAGCAGTTCTTC. The rearrangement uses TRBV14 and TRBJ2-1; no clear D gene. V was pared by 3 bases and J by 5 bases, with 8 bases between. The germline V gene has CDR1 SGHDN and CDR2 FVKESK. The CDR3 contains 13 residues. The full variable domain, its missing parts supplied by reference TRBV14 and TRBJ2-1, is EAGVTQFPSHSVIEKGQTVTLRCDPISGHDNLYWYRRVMGKEIKFLLHFVKESKQDESGMPNNRFLAERTGGTYSTLKVQPAELEDSGVYFCASSQYKNNEQFFGPGTRLTVL.

This chain connects TRBV5-6 to TRBJ2-7; no definite D call. Germline values: CDR1 SGHDT, CDR2 YYEEEE. The V end was cut by 4 bases, the J end by 6 bases, with 14 bases between. The CDR3 runs 13 residues. CDR3 sequence: CASSRGKVSEQYF. The CDR3, as DNA: TGTGCCAGCAGCCGTGGGAAGGTATCCGAGCAGTACTTC.

The chain joins TRBV20-1 to TRBJ2-1; the match to TRBD2 covers 7 bases. This CDR3 contains 12 residues. CDR1 DFQATT and CDR2 SNEGSKA come from the germline V gene (reference sequence). Germline trimming cut 7 bases from V and 10 bases from J; bases unmatched to any gene: 10. Here the CDR3 DNA reads TGCAGTGGTGACACGGGGGGAGGAGAGCAGTTCTTC. It specifies CSGDTGGGEQFF.

The chain combines TRBV9 with TRBJ2-1; 11 bases agree with TRBD2. The germline V gene has CDR1 SGDLS and CDR2 YYNGEE. Germline trimming cut 1 base from V and 8 bases from J; bases unmatched to any gene: 2. This CDR3 has 14 residues. As DNA, the CDR3 is TGTGCCAGCAGCGTAACTAGCGGGAGTTATGAGCAGTTCTTC. Translating it yields CASSVTSGSYEQFF.